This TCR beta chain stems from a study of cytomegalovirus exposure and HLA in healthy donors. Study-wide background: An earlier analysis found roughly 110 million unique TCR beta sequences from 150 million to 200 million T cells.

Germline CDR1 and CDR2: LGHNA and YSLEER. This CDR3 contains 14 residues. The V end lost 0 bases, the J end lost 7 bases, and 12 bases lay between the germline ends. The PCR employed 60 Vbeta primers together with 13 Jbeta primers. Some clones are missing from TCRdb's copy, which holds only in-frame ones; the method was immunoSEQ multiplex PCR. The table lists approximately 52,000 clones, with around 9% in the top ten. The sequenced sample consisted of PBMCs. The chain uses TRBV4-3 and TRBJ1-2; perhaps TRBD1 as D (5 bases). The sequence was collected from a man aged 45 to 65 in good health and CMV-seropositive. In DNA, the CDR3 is TGCGCCAGCAGCCAAGAAGGATGGAGGGGTGGCTACACCTTC. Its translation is CASSQEGWRGGYTF.